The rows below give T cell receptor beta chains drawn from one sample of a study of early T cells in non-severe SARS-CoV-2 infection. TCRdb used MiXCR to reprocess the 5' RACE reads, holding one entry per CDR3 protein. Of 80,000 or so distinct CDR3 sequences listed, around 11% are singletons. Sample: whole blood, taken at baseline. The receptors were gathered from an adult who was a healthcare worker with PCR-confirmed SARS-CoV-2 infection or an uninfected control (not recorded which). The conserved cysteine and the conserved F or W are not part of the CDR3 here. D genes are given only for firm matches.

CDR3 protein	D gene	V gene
ASSLDGTGSSPLH	-	TRBV7-3
ASRGVSHYEQY	-	TRBV2
ASRSGRIRSNEQF	-	TRBV25-1
ASRSPDRPYEQY	-	TRBV2
ASRCSGLAGGPSNEQF	-	TRBV12-2
ASSLGLATDTQY	TRBD2	TRBV5-5
ASSLGAGNTQY	-	TRBV12-3/TRBV12-4
ASSARDRAYEQY	-	TRBV12-3/TRBV12-4
ASSVDSNQPQH	-	TRBV6-1
ASSLELYEQY	-	TRBV5-6
ATQGLTYEQY	-	TRBV12-3/TRBV12-4
SDERGSEQF	-	TRBV29-1
ASSLPTEATYEQY	-	TRBV7-8
ASSISLNEQF	-	TRBV11-1
ASSAGAGGSPNEQF	TRBD1	TRBV12-3/TRBV12-4
ASLGRAGYNQPQH	-	TRBV6-2/TRBV6-3
ASSPGLAENEQF	TRBD2	TRBV6-2/TRBV6-3
ASSSPARGGSYNEQF	TRBD2	TRBV19
ASSLGTEETQY	-	TRBV4-2
ASSEDRGWDSPLH	TRBD1	TRBV25-1
ASSRTQETQY	-	TRBV12-3/TRBV12-4
ASGRDTGELF	-	TRBV2
ASSPQPQAEAF	-	TRBV7-3
ASSVLSTYT	-	TRBV9
ASSDRVGLGIQY	TRBD1	TRBV28
ASSQRRAGGQPQH	-	TRBV6-5
SEQGTDTQY	-	TRBV29-1
ASSLETGEAF	-	TRBV3-1
ASSSDENTEAF	-	TRBV5-4
ASSHNGRGHDNQPQH	TRBD1	TRBV4-2
ASSEVGRLVADTQY	-	TRBV6-1
ASSQGLAGLAKNIQY	TRBD2	TRBV14
ASSVRGGSKMEKLF	-	TRBV25-1
ASGEGQPLGEQF	TRBD1	TRBV12-5
ASSLSQFYNEQF	-	TRBV11-2
ASTRPGGGTEAF	-	TRBV6-5
SVEFFGDEQY	-	TRBV29-1
ASSEGLDPLAKNIQY	-	TRBV6-1
SVTDYQETQY	-	TRBV29-1
ASSGNWGYLGEQY	-	TRBV6-1
ASSISTGELF	-	TRBV7-2
ASSDRGSTDTQY	TRBD1	TRBV6-2/TRBV6-3
ASSLSGGSHNEQF	TRBD2	TRBV7-3
ASSLGALGANVLT	-	TRBV9
ASSLEVRARQETQY	-	TRBV12-3/TRBV12-4
ATSMGWQNEQY	-	TRBV28
ASSPQGTAYKNIQY	TRBD1	TRBV19
ASSDSSEGYGYT	-	TRBV6-4
SVVRFSDTQY	-	TRBV20-1
SAQRGIDEQY	-	TRBV20-1
SALGTGSPYGYT	TRBD1	TRBV20-1